This T cell receptor (beta chain) was obtained from a study of blood T cell repertoires in COVID-19. About the study: Donors in the United States, Italy and Spain gave samples during acute or convalescent COVID-19. PBMCs, B-cell-depleted T cells, or T cells provided the cDNA or gDNA that made up the material.

This clone was seen only once. Source study methods: Amplification of reference gene primers provided the estimated nucleated cell counts. TCRdb keeps only in-frame clones here, not all; method: immunoSEQ multiplex PCR. The V and J calls and clone size were taken over from that table, and D and trimming were inferred from the DNA. The profile shows 250,000 to 350,000 clones, about 88% of them singletons. This CDR3 has 14 amino acids. Trimming left V 3 bases short and J 3 bases short, with 8 bases between. Germline V gene lookup returns CDR1 SEHNR and CDR2 FQNEAQ (reference sequence). Patients in Seattle were enrolled during active infection, then followed longitudinally.

The source material was peripheral blood. The chain couples TRBV7-9 to TRBJ2-2, with unresolved D. This clonotype originated in a human donor with COVID-19, enrolled during active disease. The donor label of this sample is uncertain. As DNA, the CDR3 is TGTGCCAGCAGCTTCATCGGAGACACCGGGGAGCTGTTTTTT. Translated: CASSFIGDTGELFF.